These T cell receptor beta chains were read from a single sample in a study of cytomegalovirus exposure and HLA in healthy donors. The data were produced by immunoSEQ multiplex PCR, yet TCRdb's version contains in-frame clones alone and is incomplete. The sample holds roughly 170,000 clones; approximately 80% are singletons and the top ten take about 4.3%. The sequencing input was PBMCs. The receptors come from a woman aged 50 to 60 in good health and CMV-seropositive. Both conserved end residues are part of each CDR3. The D gene is left open where the match is weak. Clone sizes are given selectively: once, few, many, or a class where the clone is expanded.

d_call	v_call	clone_size	j_call	cdr3_nt	cdr3_aa
TRBD1	TRBV30	NA	TRBJ2-5	TGTGCCTTAGAGCAGGGGGCCACCGGGACCCAGTACTTC	CALEQGATGTQYF
TRBD2	TRBV2	NA	TRBJ2-7	TGTGCCAGCAGTGACCCCACTAGCGGGAGTCTCACCTACGAGCAGTACTTC	CASSDPTSGSLTYEQYF
TRBD2	TRBV14	once	TRBJ2-1	TGTGCCAGCAGCCTTCTCAGCGGGAGAAATGAGCAGTTCTTC	CASSLLSGRNEQFF
NA	TRBV20-1	NA	TRBJ2-7	TGCAGTGCTAGTCTAGTAGCCGAGCAGTACTTC	CSASLVAEQYF
NA	TRBV7-7	NA	TRBJ2-5	TGTGCTAGCAGCTTAGACGGGGAGACCCAGTACTTC	CASSLDGETQYF
NA	TRBV1	once	TRBJ2-7	TGCACCAGCAGCACTACGGAGCAGGGGGCTGTGACTAGCGGGAGTAGAGGGAACGAGCGGCAGTACTTC	CTSSTTEQGAVTSGSRGNERQYF
TRBD2	TRBV7-3	NA	TRBJ2-1	TGTGCCAGCTCAAGAAGACTAGCGGGGGGTGATGAGCAGTTCTTC	CASSRRLAGGDEQFF
NA	TRBV27	once	TRBJ1-5	TGTGCCAGGTCCCTCAGGGTCGTAGATCAGCCCCAGCATTTT	CARSLRVVDQPQHF
NA	TRBV7-8	NA	TRBJ2-7	TGTGCCAGCAGCTATCGACAGGTGGCTGATGAGCAGTACTTC	CASSYRQVADEQYF
TRBD1	TRBV5-5	NA	TRBJ1-5	TGTGCCAGCAGCTTGGAAGGGGGCAGCGGCAATCAGCCCCAGCATTTT	CASSLEGGSGNQPQHF
NA	TRBV4-3	NA	TRBJ2-2	TGCGCCAGCAGCCAAGATTACGCAGGGGACACCGGGGAGCTGTTTTTT	CASSQDYAGDTGELFF
NA	TRBV2	NA	TRBJ1-6	TGTGCCAGCGGTTCAGGGTTTCGTAATTCACCCCTCCACTTT	CASGSGFRNSPLHF
NA	TRBV20-1	once	TRBJ1-1	TGCAGTGCTTTCAGGGTTACTGAAGCTTTCTTT	CSAFRVTEAFF
NA	TRBV11-2	few	TRBJ2-2	TGTGCCAGCAGCTTATCCGGGAGCGGTCCCGGGGAGCTGTTTTTT	CASSLSGSGPGELFF
TRBD1	TRBV28	NA	TRBJ1-2	TGTGCCAGCAGTATTGGGACAGCCTATGGCTACACCTTC	CASSIGTAYGYTF
NA	TRBV7-7	NA	TRBJ2-5	TGTGCTAGCAGCTTGGCCGGTGAGGGAGAGACCCAGTACTTC	CASSLAGEGETQYF
NA	TRBV5-4	NA	TRBJ2-1	TGTGCCAGCAGCTTGGCCAGACGGAGCAATGAGCAGTTCTTC	CASSLARRSNEQFF
TRBD1	TRBV7-3	medium-sized	TRBJ2-2	TGTGCCAGCAGCTTAGATCGGACAGGGGAGAACACCGGGGAGCTGTTTTTT	CASSLDRTGENTGELFF
NA	TRBV2	NA	TRBJ2-4	TGTGCCAGCAGTGACGGCGGGGACATTCAGTACTTC	CASSDGGDIQYF
NA	TRBV7-2	NA	TRBJ1-3	TGTGCCAGCAGCCCCGGGACTACAAACACCATATATTTT	CASSPGTTNTIYF
TRBD2	TRBV10-2	NA	TRBJ2-7	TGCGCCAGCAGCTCTAGCGGGAACTACGAGCAGTACTTC	CASSSSGNYEQYF
NA	TRBV29-1	NA	TRBJ1-1	TGCAGCGTTTCAGTGTCAGGGCTTTTCACTGAAGCTTTCTTT	CSVSVSGLFTEAFF